One sample yielded the 29 T cell receptor beta chains listed below, sequenced in a study of T cells in Graves' hyperthyroidism and ophthalmopathy. From RNA transcripts, TCR beta CDR3 regions were amplified. A set of HTBI primers served as the primers for a first-round RT-PCR of the TCR CDR3. TCRdb processed the multiplex PCR reads anew with MiXCR; each CDR3 protein has one entry. The table shows under 800,000 distinct CDR3 sequences, with 13% to 15% occurring only once. What was sequenced was blood. The receptors stem from a woman under 30 with Graves' hyperthyroidism.

This clonotype has only a few counts. One junction end disagrees with the germline gene, perhaps due to a read error. The J gene is TRBJ1-2, the V gene TRBV20-1; D may be TRBD1 (5 bases). Germline V gene data show CDR1 as DFQATT and CDR2 as SNEGSKA (reference sequence). This CDR3 comprises 13 residues. DNA for the CDR3: TGCAGTGCTAACCGTGGCGCAGGGTATGGCTGCACCTTC. It specifies CSANRGAGYGCTF.

This clonotype was detected many times. The CDR3 DNA reads TGTGCCAGCAGTCCCGGACTAGCGGAGCACAATGAGCAGTTCTTC. This translates into CASSPGLAEHNEQFF. The rearrangement uses TRBV27 and TRBJ2-1, with TRBD2 matching 10 bases. The CDR3 runs to 15 residues. Trimming cost V 5 bases and J 5 bases; bases outside gene matches: 6. Germline lookup yields CDR1 MNHEY and CDR2 SMNVEV (reference sequence).

This clonotype was seen at least ten times. The chain joins TRBV2 to TRBJ1-5; D gene ambiguous. The length of the CDR3 is 15 residues. V dropped 3 bases and J dropped 0 bases, with 9 bases sitting between them. The germline V gene has CDR1 SNHLY and CDR2 FYNNEI. CDR3 region: CASSENIISNQPQHF. As DNA, the CDR3 is TGTGCCAGCAGTGAGAACATCATTAGCAATCAGCCCCAGCATTTT.

V is TRBV29-1 and J is TRBJ2-2; TRBD1 or TRBD2 may be the D gene (5 bases each). CDR3 length: 13 amino acids. The germline gives CDR1 SQVTM, CDR2 ANQGSEA. Trimming took off 4 bases at V and 6 bases at J, with 12 bases between the two ends. The CDR3 nucleotides read TGCAGCGTTGCCGGTGGGGGATCCGGGGAGCTGTTTTTT. It encodes CSVAGGGSGELFF.

This sequence joins TRBV7-9 and TRBJ2-4; D is uncertain. The V end was cut by 5 bases, the J end by 0 bases, with 14 bases between. CDR3 length equals 16 residues. Germline loops: CDR1 SEHNR, CDR2 FQNEAQ (reference sequence). For the CDR3, the DNA is TGTGCCAGCAGCCCGGCCAGGTGGGGAGCCAAAAACATTCAGTACTTC. Translation gives CASSPARWGAKNIQYF.

As to this clonotype: A read error may explain this, as a much larger clone is one base away. The rearrangement joins TRBV6-2 or TRBV6-3 to TRBJ2-5; 7 bases agree with TRBD1. The J call may not be correct, given that the DNA end is closer to TRBJ2-1. CDR3 length: 12 amino acids. The germline gives CDR1 MNHEY, CDR2 SVGEGT. CDR3 DNA: TGTGCCAGCAGGTCCGACAGGGAGACCCAGTTCTTC. Amino acid sequence: CASRSDRETQFF.

In its sample, this clonotype was seen many times. J is TRBJ1-1 and V is TRBV20-1; D gene unclear. V was clipped by 6 bases and J by 2 bases, with 16 bases between them. This CDR3 has 14 amino acids. Germline V lookup: CDR1 DFQATT, CDR2 SNEGSKA (reference sequence). The CDR3 protein is CSAPKAGRNTEAFF. The CDR3 nucleotides are TGCAGTGCCCCGAAGGCCGGGAGAAACACTGAAGCTTTCTTT.

This clonotype has more than one count but fewer than ten. This rearrangement joins TRBV4-1 to TRBJ2-6; unclear D gene. This CDR3 comprises 16 residues. The V gene's germline CDR1 is MGHRA and CDR2 YSYEKL. V lost 1 base and J lost 2, with 9 bases in between. The CDR3 coding sequence is TGCGCCAGCAGCCAAGGGGGAAGGGCTGGGGCCAACGTCCTGACTTTC. Amino acids: CASSQGGRAGANVLTF.

The sample holds a few counts of this clonotype. V gene TRBV7-9 combines with J gene TRBJ2-1, with 7 nucleotides matching TRBD1. Germline values: CDR1 SEHNR, CDR2 FQNEAQ (reference sequence). Germline trimming cut 8 bases from V and 2 bases from J; bases unmatched to any gene: 12. This CDR3 has 16 residues. The CDR3 sequence is CASSRKGASPYNEQFF. Written as DNA, the CDR3 is TGTGCCAGCTCACGGAAGGGGGCTTCTCCCTACAATGAGCAGTTCTTC.

This clonotype was seen at least ten times. The chain recombines TRBV28 with TRBJ2-5, with 7 bases lining up with TRBD2. The CDR3 is 14 residues long. The J segment lost 2 bases and the V segment lost 6 bases, leaving 6 bases of the junction unmatched. The germline gives CDR1 MDHEN, CDR2 SYDVKM. CDR3 nucleotide sequence: TGTGCCAGCAGCCTTCTAGCGGAACAAGAGACCCAGTACTTC. Encoded protein: CASSLLAEQETQYF. Full variable domain (missing parts from reference TRBV28 and TRBJ2-5): DVKVTQSSRYLVKRTGEKVFLECVQDMDHENMFWYRQDPGLGLRLIYFSYDVKMKEKGDIPEGYSVSREKKERFSLILESASTNQTSMYLCASSLLAEQETQYFGPGTRLLVL.

This clonotype was counted many times. The chain carries TRBV18 and TRBJ1-1; D is possibly TRBD1 (5 bases). V lost 4 bases and J lost 0, with 9 bases in between. This CDR3 has 14 residues. Germline V gene data show CDR1 as KGHSH and CDR2 as LQKENI. CDR3 residues: CASSLGHMNTEAFF. The CDR3 nucleotides read TGTGCCAGCTCACTTGGACATATGAACACTGAAGCTTTCTTT.

The chain carries TRBV27 and TRBJ1-4; the match to TRBD1 covers 9 bases. With V trimmed by 7 bases and J by 10 bases, 10 bases remained unmatched. The CDR3 runs 14 residues. The germline CDR1 and CDR2 sequences are MNHEY and SMNVEV (reference sequence). Here the CDR3 DNA reads TGTGCCAGCACCCCGACACAGGGGGCGGGAAAACTGTTTTTT. As protein: CASTPTQGAGKLFF.

This clonotype was seen repeatedly, ten times or more. The rearrangement uses TRBV3-1 and TRBJ2-1; TRBD2 matches 13 bases. This CDR3 has 14 residues. Germline V gene data show CDR1 as LGHDT and CDR2 as YNNKEL (reference sequence). J lost 11 bases, V lost 3 bases, and 4 bases had no gene match. CDR3 loop: CASSQGLAGPKQFF. In DNA form, the CDR3 reads TGTGCCAGCAGCCAGGGACTAGCGGGACCTAAGCAGTTCTTC.

This clonotype has at least ten counts. The rearrangement uses TRBV2 and TRBJ1-6; 9 nucleotides align to TRBD1. Trimming removed 1 base from V and 10 bases from J; junction bases left unmatched: 8. CDR3 size: 16 residues. The germline V gene has CDR1 SNHLY and CDR2 FYNNEI. The CDR3 DNA reads TGTGCCAGCAGTGAAGGGAGACAGGGGGTTAAGTCACCCCTCCACTTT. This codes for CASSEGRQGVKSPLHF.

This clonotype was recorded at least ten times. The J gene is TRBJ2-3, the V gene TRBV5-1, with D hard to call. The CDR3 is 13 amino acids. V lost 3 bases, J lost 6 bases, and 11 bases lay in between. Germline assignment: CDR1 SGHRS and CDR2 YFSETQ. CDR3 loop: CASSSTIEDTQYF. The CDR3 nucleotides are TGCGCCAGCAGCTCCACTATTGAGGATACGCAGTATTTT.

This clonotype has just a few counts. The J gene is TRBJ2-7, the V gene TRBV11-2; 8 bases align to TRBD2. The length of the CDR3 is 15 residues. The germline CDR1 and CDR2 sequences are SGHAT and FQNNGV. The V gene end was trimmed by 6 bases and the J gene end by 2 bases; junction bases not matched to a gene: 9. This CDR3 reads CASRTPGTRTYEQYF. DNA of the CDR3: TGTGCCAGCAGAACGCCCGGGACTAGGACCTACGAGCAGTACTTC.

The chain combines TRBV10-3 with TRBJ2-1, with D perhaps TRBD2 (6 bases). From germline, CDR1 is ENHRY and CDR2 SYGVKD. With 4 bases removed from V and 6 bases from J, the gap between germline ends came to 19 bases. This CDR3 spans 16 amino acids. The CDR3 region is CAISGSALKTSNEQFF. The CDR3 region has the DNA TGTGCCATCAGTGGGTCGGCCCTTAAGACTAGCAATGAGCAGTTCTTC.

DNA of the CDR3: TGTGCCAGCAGTTTATTGAACAGAAAGGCCGGGGAGCTGTTTTTT. Its protein product is CASSLLNRKAGELFF. The chain links TRBV27 to TRBJ2-2; the D is unclear. Trimming left V 1 base short and J 6 bases short, with 12 bases between. The CDR3 totals 15 residues. Germline assignment: CDR1 MNHEY and CDR2 SMNVEV (reference sequence).

The chain employs TRBV19 and TRBJ1-3; D gene uncertain. The CDR3 spans 13 residues. With 0 bases removed from V and 10 bases from J, the gap between germline ends came to 10 bases. Germline V gives CDR1 LNHDA, CDR2 SQIVND (reference sequence). The CDR3 protein is CASSIDTGETIYF. CDR3 DNA: TGTGCCAGTAGTATAGATACGGGAGAAACCATATATTTT. Looking up the rest from reference TRBV19 and TRBJ1-3 gives the full variable domain: DGGITQSPKYLFRKEGQNVTLSCEQNLNHDAMYWYRQDPGQGLRLIYYSQIVNDFQKGDIAEGYSVSREKKESFPLTVTSAQKNPTAFYLCASSIDTGETIYFGEGSWLTVV.

This clonotype was observed at least ten times. The chain joins TRBV11-2 to TRBJ2-7; D call uncertain. V was pared by 1 base and J by 2 bases, with 12 bases between. Per germline, CDR1 SGHAT and CDR2 FQNNGV. CDR3 length equals 15 residues. The CDR3 sequence is CASSLGQRFPYEQYF. As DNA, the CDR3 is TGTGCCAGCAGCTTAGGGCAGAGGTTCCCCTACGAGCAGTACTTC.

This clonotype was seen at least ten times. The chain uses TRBV28 and TRBJ2-7; 10 positions agree with TRBD1. This CDR3 is 16 amino acids long. J gave up 3 bases and V 5 bases, and 10 bases lay outside the gene matches. Germline V gives CDR1 MDHEN, CDR2 SYDVKM. CDR3 in amino acids: CASSLTVGDRGYEQYF. As DNA, the CDR3 is TGTGCCAGCAGTCTCACCGTGGGGGACAGGGGCTACGAGCAGTACTTC.

Regarding this clonotype: The conserved final phenylalanine or tryptophan is absent from the CDR3, which likely points to a read error. This chain links TRBV6-1 with TRBJ1-6; D gene ambiguous. The CDR3 runs to 16 residues. Trimming took 6 bases from V and 7 from J, leaving 19 bases between them. Germline assignment: CDR1 MNHNS and CDR2 SASEGT. The CDR3: CASSLSEWRRNSPLHL. CDR3 nucleotide sequence: TGTGCCAGCAGCCTCTCAGAGTGGCGGAGAAATTCACCCCTCCACCTT.

The count of this clonotype is one. The chain carries TRBV27 and TRBJ2-4, with 7 positions matching TRBD1. Germline CDR1 and CDR2: MNHEY and SMNVEV (reference sequence). The CDR3 has 13 amino acids. V lost 6 bases and J lost 4; bases outside the gene matches: 3. For the CDR3, the DNA is TGTGCCAGCAGGGGACAGACTAAAAACATTCAGTACTTC. Amino acid sequence: CASRGQTKNIQYF.

The table lists this clonotype with many counts. V gene TRBV13 combines with J gene TRBJ2-2; 8 nucleotides agree with TRBD2. J lost 3 bases, V lost 4 bases, and 10 bases had no gene match. Germline CDR1 and CDR2: PRHDT and FYEKMQ (reference sequence). CDR3 length: 17 residues. The CDR3 nucleotides read TGTGCCAGCAGCTCATACCCCCCGGGACTAGACACCGGGGAGCTGTTTTTT. Translated: CASSSYPPGLDTGELFF. The full variable domain, its missing parts supplied by reference TRBV13 and TRBJ2-2, is AAGVIQSPRHLIKEKRETATLKCYPIPRHDTVYWYQQGPGQDPQFLISFYEKMQSDKGSIPDRFSAQQFSDYHSELNMSSLELGDSALYFCASSSYPPGLDTGELFFGEGSRLTVL.

The chain carries TRBV10-3 and TRBJ2-5, with 12 positions matching TRBD1. CDR3 length: 16 residues. Looked up from germline, CDR1 is ENHRY and CDR2 is SYGVKD. The J segment lost 4 bases and the V segment lost 0 bases, leaving 3 bases of the junction unmatched. The CDR3 loop is CAISESGTGGRETQYF. In DNA, the CDR3 is TGTGCCATCAGTGAGTCTGGGACAGGGGGCAGAGAGACCCAGTACTTC.

The table lists this clonotype with many counts. J is TRBJ2-4 and V is TRBV11-2, with 7 positions matching TRBD2. CDR3 size: 14 residues. From germline, CDR1 is SGHAT and CDR2 FQNNGV. Trimming removed 2 bases from V and 8 bases from J; junction bases left unmatched: 6. This CDR3 reads CASSLPPRGDIQYF. The CDR3 DNA reads as TGTGCCAGCAGCTTACCCCCTCGGGGGGACATTCAGTACTTC. Variable domain in full (rest from reference TRBV11-2 and TRBJ2-4): EAGVAQSPRYKIIEKRQSVAFWCNPISGHATLYWYQQILGQGPKLLIQFQNNGVVDDSQLPKDRFSAERLKGVDSTLKIQPAKLEDSAVYLCASSLPPRGDIQYFGAGTRLSVL.

This clonotype was detected a few times. This chain connects TRBV7-2 to TRBJ2-2; 11 positions agree with TRBD2. Germline values: CDR1 SGHTA, CDR2 FQGNSA. This CDR3 spans 16 amino acids. V trimming: 6 bases; J trimming: 5 bases; junction bases outside the gene matches: 8. The CDR3 region is CASRTGTSGPTGELFF. The CDR3 nucleotides read TGTGCCAGCAGAACCGGGACTAGCGGCCCAACCGGGGAGCTGTTTTTT. Combining the CDR3 with reference TRBV7-2 and TRBJ2-2 gives the whole variable domain GAGVSQSPSNKVTEKGKDVELRCDPISGHTALYWYRQSLGQGLEFLIYFQGNSAPDKSGLPSDRFSAERTGGSVSTLTIQRTQQEDSAVYLCASRTGTSGPTGELFFGEGSRLTVL.

The J gene is TRBJ2-7, the V gene TRBV6-1, with D perhaps TRBD2 (5 bases). The CDR3 consists of 11 residues. Trimming stripped 10 bases from V and 5 bases from J, with 12 bases between. Germline loops: CDR1 MNHNS, CDR2 SASEGT. The chain's CDR3 is CATSGNHEQYF. DNA of the CDR3: TGTGCCACCTCGGGGAACCACGAGCAGTACTTC.

This clonotype appeared many times. V and J are TRBV20-1 and TRBJ2-5; tentatively, D is TRBD1 (6 bases). The CDR3 sequence is 13 residues long. Germline loops: CDR1 DFQATT, CDR2 SNEGSKA (reference sequence). The V end lost 5 bases, the J end lost 3 bases, and 13 bases lay between the germline ends. The DNA for the CDR3 is TGCAGTGCTGGGGGCCAGCCCAAAGAGACCCAGTACTTC. Protein: CSAGGQPKETQYF.